The rows below give T cell receptor beta chains drawn from one sample of a study of T cell repertoires in cytomegalovirus infection. TCRdb re-derived calls from the reads in MiXCR, one entry per CDR3 protein. Of approximately 200,000 distinct CDR3 sequences in the sample, about 30% were seen once. Material: PBMCs. These TCRs come from a human donor in good health (CMV status not recorded). Some clones in this sample may be carry-over from other donors' samples. Both conserved end residues are part of each CDR3. The D gene is left open where the match is weak. The size entry is marked missing in some rows and otherwise reads once, few, many or a size class.

TRBJ2-7 - - TRBV20-1 CSARQIGSYEQYF TGCAGTGCGAGACAAATAGGATCCTACGAGCAGTACTTC
TRBJ2-7 - TRBD1 TRBV19 CASTRDRGTYEQYF TGTGCCAGTACCCGGGACAGGGGGACCTACGAGCAGTACTTC
TRBJ1-6 few - TRBV27 CASTLLQGNNSPLHF TGTGCCAGCACCTTACTCCAGGGTAACAATTCACCCCTCCACTTT
TRBJ2-7 - - TRBV6-5 CASSSLNYEQYF TGTGCCAGCAGTTCCCTAAACTACGAGCAGTACTTC
TRBJ1-5 many - TRBV7-2 CASSLRGNPANQPQHF TGTGCCAGCAGCTTAAGGGGAAACCCAGCTAATCAGCCCCAGCATTTT
TRBJ2-7 - - TRBV7-6 CASSFTNDEQYF TGTGCCAGCAGCTTCACCAACGACGAGCAGTACTTC
TRBJ1-3 few - TRBV6-6 CASSYSSGSGNTIYF TGTGCCAGCAGTTACTCGAGCGGGTCTGGAAACACCATATATTTT
TRBJ1-1 few - TRBV7-6 CASSFWKAFF TGTGCTAGCAGCTTTTGGAAAGCTTTCTTT
TRBJ1-6 - - TRBV12-3/TRBV12-4 CASSLSTQRGPLHF TGTGCCAGCAGTTTATCGACCCAAAGAGGACCCCTCCACTTT
TRBJ2-4 - - TRBV29-1 CSAVQERDIQYF TGCAGCGCCGTACAGGAACGGGACATTCAGTACTTC
TRBJ1-1 many TRBD1 TRBV12-3/TRBV12-4 CASSLTGDTEAFF TGTGCCAGCAGCTTAACAGGGGACACTGAAGCTTTCTTT
TRBJ1-1 - - TRBV11-3 CASSSRVGQEAFF TGTGCCAGCAGCAGCAGGGTAGGACAGGAAGCTTTCTTT
TRBJ1-1 - - TRBV7-6 CASSPALPSGTEAFF TGTGCCAGCAGCCCAGCCCTCCCCAGCGGCACTGAAGCTTTCTTT
TRBJ2-1 few - TRBV19 CASSIPLAGTFSYNEQFF TGTGCCAGTAGTATCCCCTTAGCCGGGACCTTTTCCTACAATGAGCAGTTCTTC
TRBJ1-1 many - TRBV7-8 CASSLGGRDTEAFF TGTGCCAGCAGCTTAGGGGGGAGGGACACTGAAGCTTTCTTT
TRBJ1-1 - - TRBV19 CASSKAARDTEAFF TGTGCCAGTAGTAAAGCAGCCCGGGACACTGAAGCTTTCTTT
TRBJ1-5 many TRBD1 TRBV6-2/TRBV6-3 CASSSTGTNQPQHF TGTGCCAGCAGTTCGACAGGGACCAATCAGCCCCAGCATTTT
TRBJ2-3 few - TRBV25-1 CASSEFRGEYTDTQYF TGTGCCAGCAGTGAGTTCAGGGGGGAGTACACAGATACGCAGTATTTT
TRBJ2-2 many TRBD1 TRBV7-8 CASSPKRFSGGRNTGELFF TGTGCCAGCAGCCCTAAAAGATTCTCAGGGGGCAGGAACACCGGGGAGCTGTTTTTT
TRBJ2-1 - - TRBV6-6 CASRPGEVNEQFF TGTGCCAGCAGACCCGGGGAGGTCAATGAGCAGTTCTTC
TRBJ2-2 few TRBD2 TRBV4-2 CASSETSGATGELFF TGTGCCAGCAGTGAGACTAGCGGGGCGACCGGGGAGCTGTTTTTT
TRBJ1-6 few - TRBV20-1 CSARRVDSNNSPLHF TGCAGTGCTAGACGGGTGGACAGTAATAATTCACCCCTCCACTTT
TRBJ1-1 few - TRBV7-9 CASSLSPGRAFF TGTGCCAGCAGCTTATCCCCCGGACGAGCTTTCTTT
TRBJ2-7 - - TRBV6-6 CASTLRVARDSYEQYF TGTGCCAGCACCTTACGGGTCGCAAGGGACTCCTACGAGCAGTACTTC
TRBJ2-4 - - TRBV11-2 CASGLEQENIQYF TGTGCCAGCGGCTTAGAACAGGAAAACATTCAGTACTTC
TRBJ1-5 few - TRBV7-2 CASTQRAGDQPQHF TGTGCCAGCACCCAGAGGGCAGGGGATCAGCCCCAGCATTTT
TRBJ2-7 few TRBD1 TRBV6-2/TRBV6-3 CASSKTGLSYEQYF TGTGCCAGCAGCAAGACAGGGCTCTCCTACGAGCAGTACTTC
TRBJ1-1 few - TRBV7-3 CASSLNPQTEAFF TGTGCCAGCAGCTTAAACCCACAGACTGAAGCTTTCTTT
TRBJ1-1 few TRBD1 TRBV20-1 CSATELRTGKNEAFF TGCAGTGCTACAGAACTTCGGACAGGGAAGAATGAAGCTTTCTTT
TRBJ1-6 few TRBD1 TRBV19 CASRGTGVNSPLHF TGTGCCAGTAGGGGGACAGGGGTTAATTCACCCCTCCACTTT
TRBJ2-5 - - TRBV4-2 CASSQEWVGNGRETQYF TGTGCCAGCAGCCAAGAATGGGTGGGGAACGGAAGGGAGACCCAGTACTTC
TRBJ2-3 - - TRBV5-1 CASSWDIGTDTQYF TGCGCCAGCAGCTGGGACATAGGGACAGATACGCAGTATTTT